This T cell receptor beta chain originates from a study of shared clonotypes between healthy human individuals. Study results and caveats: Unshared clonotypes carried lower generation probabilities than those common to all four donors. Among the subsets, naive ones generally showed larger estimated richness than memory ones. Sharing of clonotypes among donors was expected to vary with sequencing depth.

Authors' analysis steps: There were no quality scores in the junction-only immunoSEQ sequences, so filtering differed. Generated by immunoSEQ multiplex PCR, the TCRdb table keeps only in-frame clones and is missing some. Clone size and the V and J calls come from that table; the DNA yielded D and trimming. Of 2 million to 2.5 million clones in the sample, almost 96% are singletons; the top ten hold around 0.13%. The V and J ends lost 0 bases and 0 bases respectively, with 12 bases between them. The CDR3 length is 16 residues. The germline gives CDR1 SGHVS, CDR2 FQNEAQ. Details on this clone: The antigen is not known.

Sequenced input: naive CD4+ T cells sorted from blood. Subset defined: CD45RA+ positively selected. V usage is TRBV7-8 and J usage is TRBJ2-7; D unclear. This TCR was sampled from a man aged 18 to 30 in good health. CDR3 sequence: CASSLAPGPSSYEQYF. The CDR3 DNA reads TGTGCCAGCAGCTTAGCTCCAGGTCCAAGCTCCTACGAGCAGTACTTC.